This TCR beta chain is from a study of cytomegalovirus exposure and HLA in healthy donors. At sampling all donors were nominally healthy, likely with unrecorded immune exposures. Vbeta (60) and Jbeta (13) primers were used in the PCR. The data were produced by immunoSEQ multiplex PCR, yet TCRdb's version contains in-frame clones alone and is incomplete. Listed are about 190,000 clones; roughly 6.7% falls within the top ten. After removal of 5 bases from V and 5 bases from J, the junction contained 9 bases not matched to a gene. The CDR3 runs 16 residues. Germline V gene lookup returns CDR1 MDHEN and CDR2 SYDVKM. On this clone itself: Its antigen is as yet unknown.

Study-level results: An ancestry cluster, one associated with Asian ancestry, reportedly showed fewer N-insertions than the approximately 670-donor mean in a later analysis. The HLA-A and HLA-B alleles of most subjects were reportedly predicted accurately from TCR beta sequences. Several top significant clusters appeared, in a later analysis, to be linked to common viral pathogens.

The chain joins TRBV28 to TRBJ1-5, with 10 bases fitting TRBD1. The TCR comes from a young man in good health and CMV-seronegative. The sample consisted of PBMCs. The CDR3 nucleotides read TGTGCCAGCAGTCTGGGACAGGGGCCTTTTTATCAGCCCCAGCATTTT. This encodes CASSLGQGPFYQPQHF.